This T cell receptor beta chain was captured in a study of long-term antiretroviral therapy in people with HIV. Held in samples before DNA extraction were 1-10 million cryopreserved PBMC. CDR1 MNHEY and CDR2 SVGAGI come from the germline V gene. The CDR3 is 13 amino acids. Turning to this clone: No antigen is known for it. At one end the junction does not follow the germline gene, possibly because of a read error.

Findings of the study overall: Clones that expanded before ART (that is, prior to treatment) dominated the repertoire at all time points. Blood draws took place between about 2003 and 2018 and possibly involved older ART regimens.

An immunoSEQ assay, version v3.0, was performed at survey level. This table comes from immunoSEQ multiplex PCR, and its TCRdb copy is limited to in-frame clones, with some not included. The sample consists of around 15,000 clones, 88% of them appearing once. The J gene is TRBJ2-7, the V gene TRBV6-5; D is possibly TRBD1 (6 bases). This sample comprised unsorted PBMCs, obtained 0.7 years before starting antiretroviral therapy. The source of this sequence is a man between 50 and 59 years old with HIV. The CDR3 DNA reads TGTGCCAGCTCAGGGGTTCCCCTCTACGAGCAATACTTC. Encoded protein: CASSGVPLYEQYF.